This T cell receptor beta chain is drawn from a study of early T cells in non-severe SARS-CoV-2 infection. Study at large: Sequencing of bulk RNA from unsorted whole blood was done, without chain pairing.

This clonotype has more than one count but fewer than ten. Antigen specificity is unknown. Unmatched junction bases numbered 10, after V lost 4 bases and J lost 5 bases. Germline CDR1 is ENHRY and CDR2 is SYGVKD. The CDR3 covers 17 residues. MiXCR, run by TCRdb on the 5' RACE reads, gives a single entry per CDR3 protein. The sample lists around 40,000 distinct CDR3 sequences; approximately 6% were seen once. The study's findings and limits: VDJdb-based annotation leaned toward anti-spike CD8 responses and missed private and CD4 specificities.

The J gene is TRBJ2-1, the V gene TRBV10-3; 11 nucleotides match TRBD2. The sequence derives from an adult who was a healthcare worker with PCR-confirmed SARS-CoV-2 infection or an uninfected control (not recorded which). Material for sequencing was whole blood. The DNA of the CDR3 is TGTGCCATCAGTGGCTCCCCGACTAGCGGGATTGACAATGAGCAGTTCTTC. Amino acids: CAISGSPTSGIDNEQFF.